This TCR beta chain was recovered during a study of cytomegalovirus exposure and HLA in healthy donors. The CDR3 is made up of 15 amino acids. V was pared by 6 bases and J by 3 bases, with 9 bases of the junction left unmatched. Germline loops: CDR1 SNHLY, CDR2 FYNNEI. Use of 60 Vbeta and 13 Jbeta primers characterized the PCR. Sequencing used immunoSEQ multiplex PCR; TCRdb keeps in-frame clones, though not all of them. In the table there are approximately 150,000 clones, 73% of which are singletons. The table lists this clone with many counts. This TCR was recovered from a woman aged 18-30 years in good health and CMV-seropositive. The sample taken for sequencing was PBMCs. The genes are TRBV2 and TRBJ1-1, with TRBD1 identical over 8 bases. The CDR3 reads CASSGQGLRDTEAFF. CDR3 coding DNA: TGTGCCAGCAGCGGACAGGGTTTGAGGGACACTGAAGCTTTCTTT. Combining the CDR3 with reference TRBV2 and TRBJ1-1 gives the whole variable domain EPEVTQTPSHQVTQMGQEVILRCVPISNHLYFYWYRQILGQKVEFLVSFYNNEISEKSEIFDDQFSVERPDGSNFTLKIRSTKLEDSAMYFCASSGQGLRDTEAFFGQGTRLTVV.